Sequencing of this TCR beta chain was carried out in a study of T cell responses to AZD1222 COVID-19 vaccine. The overall study: Second-dose intervals near 4 or 12 weeks were combined.

General observations from the study: Repertoire sampling was restricted to post-peak T cell response timepoints. Clonal diversity was possibly underestimated; the donors were predominantly white British and more often female. With dominance at 160-218 and 743-854, vaccine-associated CD4 TCRs spanned spike.

The assay was immunoSEQ multiplex PCR, and TCRdb's table has in-frame clones only and misses some. The sample comprises around 110,000 clones, under 90% of which are singletons, and approximately 5.4% rests with the top ten. V was pared by 0 bases and J by 6 bases, with 15 bases between. From germline, CDR1 is MNHEY and CDR2 SVGAGI. The CDR3 length is 16 residues. With respect to this clone: Its target is unknown.

The source material was peripheral blood, sampled on day 0 of AZD1222 vaccination. The receptor comes from an adult in good health. J is TRBJ2-1 and V is TRBV6-5; no clear D. The CDR3 is CASSYSLSASGNEQFF. The CDR3 DNA reads TGTGCCAGCAGTTACTCCCTGAGCGCCTCCGGCAATGAGCAGTTCTTC.